Included here is one T cell receptor beta chain sequence, with context. Individual patients had between 1 and 8 samples, taken pretreatment and on-treatment. The ends lost 4 bases at V and 4 bases at J; junction bases unmatched: 3. The CDR3 totals 15 residues. Germline V CDR1 and CDR2: MRHNA, SNTAGT. Assay: immunoSEQ multiplex PCR; the TCRdb copy retains only in-frame clones and omits some. Here the sample spans tens of thousands of clones, approximately 80% being singletons. This record comes from a study of PD-L1 blockade in urothelial cancer. About the research overall: Patients had undergone 0 to 3 prior chemotherapy regimens. It was at 3 weeks (second dose) and 6 weeks after treatment start that blood was analyzed.

This receptor was obtained from a man aged 70 or older with urothelial cancer. The chain recombines TRBV6-4 with TRBJ2-3, with 12 positions matching TRBD2. The material sequenced was PBMCs, taken around atezolizumab (anti-PD-L1) treatment. The CDR3 loop reads CASSATSGSADTQYF. The CDR3, as DNA: TGTGCCAGCAGTGCGACTAGCGGGAGTGCAGATACGCAGTATTTT.